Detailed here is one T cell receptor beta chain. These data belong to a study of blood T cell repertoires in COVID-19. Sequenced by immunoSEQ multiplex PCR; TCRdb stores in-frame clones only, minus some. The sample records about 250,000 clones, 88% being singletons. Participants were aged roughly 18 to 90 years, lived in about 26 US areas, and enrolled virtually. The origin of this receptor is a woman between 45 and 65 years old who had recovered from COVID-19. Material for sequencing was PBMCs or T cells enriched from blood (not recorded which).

CDR3 sequence (DNA): TGCGCCAGCAGTCCAACTCAAGGACTAGCGGGAGCCCCAGATACGCAGTATTTT. Its protein product is CASSPTQGLAGAPDTQYF. The V and J genes are TRBV10-1 and TRBJ2-3; 13 bases are a match to TRBD2. The CDR3 runs 18 residues. Per germline, CDR1 WNHNN and CDR2 SYGVQD (reference sequence). V trimming: 5 bases; J trimming: 4 bases; junction bases outside the gene matches: 12.